Listed below are T cell receptor beta chains from one sample, sequenced in a study of T-cell memory formation after mild COVID-19. A single record per CDR3 protein comes from TCRdb applying MiXCR to the 5' RACE reads. The table lists about 350,000 distinct CDR3 sequences, roughly 19% of them singletons, with under 25% in the top ten. Sequenced sample: PBMCs or a T cell subset sorted from them (not recorded which). The origin of the receptors is a man aged 18-30 years who had mild COVID-19 (a few samples of this study predate the infection). Cell type and time point are not known. Both conserved end residues are part of each CDR3. Each record gives: D gene, J gene, clone size, V gene, CDR3 DNA, CDR3 protein. A D gene is named only where the DNA matches it firmly. Clone size is not always given. Where it is, it says once, few, many or a class for expanded clones.

d_call: .; j_call: TRBJ1-2; clone_size: few; v_call: TRBV28; cdr3_nt: TGTGCCAGCAGTTTATCGGTCTATGGCTACACCTTC; cdr3_aa: CASSLSVYGYTF
d_call: .; j_call: TRBJ2-5; clone_size: few; v_call: TRBV29-1; cdr3_nt: TGCAGCGTTCCTGCGACTGCAGGCCCCCAAGAGACCCAGTACTTC; cdr3_aa: CSVPATAGPQETQYF
d_call: .; j_call: TRBJ2-1; clone_size: .; v_call: TRBV5-1; cdr3_nt: TGCGCCAGCAGCAGAAGCACAGGGAGCAATGAGCAGTTCTTC; cdr3_aa: CASSRSTGSNEQFF
d_call: .; j_call: TRBJ1-6; clone_size: few; v_call: TRBV14; cdr3_nt: TGTGCCAGCAGCCGAAGCCGGGGGGTCGGTTCACCCCTCCACTTT; cdr3_aa: CASSRSRGVGSPLHF
d_call: .; j_call: TRBJ2-3; clone_size: .; v_call: TRBV24-1; cdr3_nt: TGTGCCACCAGTGACTCCGTCACAGATACGCAGTATTTT; cdr3_aa: CATSDSVTDTQYF
d_call: TRBD1; j_call: TRBJ2-7; clone_size: .; v_call: TRBV27; cdr3_nt: TGTGCCAGCAGGGGGGGACAGGGCTACGAGCAGTACTTC; cdr3_aa: CASRGGQGYEQYF
d_call: TRBD1; j_call: TRBJ1-2; clone_size: few; v_call: TRBV7-9; cdr3_nt: TGTGCCAGCAGCACAACGATAGACAGGGGGATGAAAGCTAACTATGGCTACACCTTC; cdr3_aa: CASSTTIDRGMKANYGYTF
d_call: .; j_call: TRBJ1-1; clone_size: few; v_call: TRBV7-9; cdr3_nt: TGTGCCAGCAGCCCTAGCGGACAGATGAACACTGAAGCTTTCTTT; cdr3_aa: CASSPSGQMNTEAFF
d_call: .; j_call: TRBJ2-5; clone_size: .; v_call: TRBV20-1; cdr3_nt: TGCAGTGCTGGAAGTCAGGTTGTCAAGGAGACCCAGTACTTC; cdr3_aa: CSAGSQVVKETQYF
d_call: .; j_call: TRBJ2-3; clone_size: once; v_call: TRBV11-2; cdr3_nt: TGTGCCAGCAGCCTCCAAGCCCCCACCCTCACAGATACGCAGTATTTT; cdr3_aa: CASSLQAPTLTDTQYF
d_call: .; j_call: TRBJ2-7; clone_size: few; v_call: TRBV9; cdr3_nt: TGTGCCAGCAGCGCCTCCATGGTGCACGAGCAGTACTTC; cdr3_aa: CASSASMVHEQYF
d_call: TRBD1; j_call: TRBJ1-1; clone_size: .; v_call: TRBV18; cdr3_nt: TGTGCCAGCTCACCCCGCGACAGGGTGAGCACTGAAGCTTTCTTT; cdr3_aa: CASSPRDRVSTEAFF
d_call: .; j_call: TRBJ2-2; clone_size: many; v_call: TRBV6-2/TRBV6-3; cdr3_nt: TGTGCCAGCATCAAAAGCCGCCGGGTGGGGCGCACCGGGGAGCTGTTTTTT; cdr3_aa: CASIKSRRVGRTGELFF
d_call: TRBD1; j_call: TRBJ2-1; clone_size: few; v_call: TRBV12-3/TRBV12-4; cdr3_nt: TGTGCCAGCAGTTTAGGACAACAGGGGTATGAGCAGTTCTTC; cdr3_aa: CASSLGQQGYEQFF
d_call: TRBD1; j_call: TRBJ1-2; clone_size: .; v_call: TRBV5-1; cdr3_nt: TGCGCCAGCAGCTTGTTTCTCGACAGGGAGGACGGCTACACCTTC; cdr3_aa: CASSLFLDREDGYTF
d_call: .; j_call: TRBJ1-5; clone_size: .; v_call: TRBV24-1; cdr3_nt: TGTGCCACCAGTGACGCCGCGGATAGCAATCAGCCCCAGCATTTT; cdr3_aa: CATSDAADSNQPQHF
d_call: .; j_call: TRBJ1-4; clone_size: few; v_call: TRBV6-6; cdr3_nt: TGTGCCAGCAGTTACGGGCGATCTAATGAAAAACTGTTTTTT; cdr3_aa: CASSYGRSNEKLFF
d_call: .; j_call: TRBJ1-1; clone_size: few; v_call: TRBV12-3/TRBV12-4; cdr3_nt: TGTGCCAGCAGTTTAGTAAGACAGCCCTACCTTACGGACCGTGTGAACACTGAAGCTTTCTTT; cdr3_aa: CASSLVRQPYLTDRVNTEAFF
d_call: .; j_call: TRBJ2-1; clone_size: .; v_call: TRBV12-3/TRBV12-4; cdr3_nt: TGTGCCAGCAGATTAGGTTTAAATGAGCAGTTCTTC; cdr3_aa: CASRLGLNEQFF
d_call: .; j_call: TRBJ1-4; clone_size: few; v_call: TRBV6-5; cdr3_nt: TGTGCCAGCAGTTACGCGACAGCGACGAATGAAAAACTGTTTTTT; cdr3_aa: CASSYATATNEKLFF